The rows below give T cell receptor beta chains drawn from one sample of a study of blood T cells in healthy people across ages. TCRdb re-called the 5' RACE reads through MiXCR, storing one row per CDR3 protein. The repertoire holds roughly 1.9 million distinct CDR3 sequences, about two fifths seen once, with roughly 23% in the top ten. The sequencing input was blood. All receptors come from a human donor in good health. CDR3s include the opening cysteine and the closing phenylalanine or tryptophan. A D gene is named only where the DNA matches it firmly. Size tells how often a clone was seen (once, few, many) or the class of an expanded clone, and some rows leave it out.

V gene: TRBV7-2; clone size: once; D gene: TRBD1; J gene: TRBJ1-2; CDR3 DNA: TGTGCCAGCAGCATACAGGGGGCGCAAGGCTACACCTTC; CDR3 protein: CASSIQGAQGYTF
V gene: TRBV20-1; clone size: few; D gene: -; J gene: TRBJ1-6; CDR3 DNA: TGCAGTGCTACCGGGACGAGGTATAATTCACCCCTCCACTTT; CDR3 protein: CSATGTRYNSPLHF
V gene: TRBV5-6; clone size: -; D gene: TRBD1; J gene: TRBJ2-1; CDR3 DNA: TGTGCCAGCAGCTTGGCCTGGGACAGGGACAAGTTCTTC; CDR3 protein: CASSLAWDRDKFF
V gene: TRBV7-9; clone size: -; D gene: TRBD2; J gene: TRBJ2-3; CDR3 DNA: TGTGCCATACGGACGGCGGGGAGGGGAGATACGCAGTATTTT; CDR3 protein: CAIRTAGRGDTQYF
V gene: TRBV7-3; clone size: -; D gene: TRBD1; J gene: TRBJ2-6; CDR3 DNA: TGTGCCAGCAGCTTAGGGACAGGGGGCGTTGGGGCCAACGTCCTGACTTTC; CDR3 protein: CASSLGTGGVGANVLTF
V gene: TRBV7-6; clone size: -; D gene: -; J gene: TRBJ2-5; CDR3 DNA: TGTGCCAGCAGCTACGAATGGGGGGCCCAAGAGACCCAGTACTTC; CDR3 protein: CASSYEWGAQETQYF
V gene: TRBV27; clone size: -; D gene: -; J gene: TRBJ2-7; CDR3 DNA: TGTGCCAGCAGTTTTCGGCGGGAAGGCTCCTACGAGCAGTACTTC; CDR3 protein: CASSFRREGSYEQYF
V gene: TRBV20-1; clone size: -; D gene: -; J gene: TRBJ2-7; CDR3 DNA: TGCAGTGCCCACCCGGGACACCAGAACTCCTACGAGCAGTACTTC; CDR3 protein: CSAHPGHQNSYEQYF
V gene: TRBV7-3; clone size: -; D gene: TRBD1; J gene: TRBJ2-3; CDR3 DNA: TGTGCCAGCAGCTTACCGGGACAGGGCCCCACAGATACGCAGTATTTT; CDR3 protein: CASSLPGQGPTDTQYF
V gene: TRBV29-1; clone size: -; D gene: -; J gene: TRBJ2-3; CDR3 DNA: TGCAGCGCCGGACTTTCCGGCACAGATACGCAGTATTTT; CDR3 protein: CSAGLSGTDTQYF
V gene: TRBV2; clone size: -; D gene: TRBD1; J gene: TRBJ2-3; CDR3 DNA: TGTGCCAGCAGTGATGCGGGACAGGGCACAGATACGCAGTATTTT; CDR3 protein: CASSDAGQGTDTQYF
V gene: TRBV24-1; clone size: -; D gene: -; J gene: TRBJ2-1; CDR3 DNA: TGTGCCACCAGTGATAGGGCCGAGGGTAATGAGCAGTTCTTC; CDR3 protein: CATSDRAEGNEQFF
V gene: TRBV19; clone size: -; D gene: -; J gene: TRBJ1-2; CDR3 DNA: TGTGCCAGTAGTATCGGGGCTGGAGGGGGCTACACCTTC; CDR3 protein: CASSIGAGGGYTF
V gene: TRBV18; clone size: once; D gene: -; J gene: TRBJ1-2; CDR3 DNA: TGCGCCAGCTCACTAGGACGGGGAGTTTATTATGGCTACACCTTC; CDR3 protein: CASSLGRGVYYGYTF
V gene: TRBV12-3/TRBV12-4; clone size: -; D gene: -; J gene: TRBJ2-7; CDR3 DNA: TGTGCCAGCAGTTTATGGGGGTTCGGGAACGAGCAGTACTTC; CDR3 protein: CASSLWGFGNEQYF
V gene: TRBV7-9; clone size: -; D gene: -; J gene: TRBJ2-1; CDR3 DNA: TGTGCCAGCACCCTCGGAAGGGTGGGCCCCGACAATGAGCAGTTCTTC; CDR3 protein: CASTLGRVGPDNEQFF
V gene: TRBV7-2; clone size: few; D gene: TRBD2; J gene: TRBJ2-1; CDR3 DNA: TGTGCCAGCAGCTTAGAACCTAGCGGGTCCTACAATGAGCAGTTCTTC; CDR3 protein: CASSLEPSGSYNEQFF
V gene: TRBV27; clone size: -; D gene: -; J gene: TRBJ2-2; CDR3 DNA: TGTGCCAGCAGTCTGTTGAAATCGACTCCTTCGGGCACCGGGGAGCTGTTTTTT; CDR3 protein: CASSLLKSTPSGTGELFF
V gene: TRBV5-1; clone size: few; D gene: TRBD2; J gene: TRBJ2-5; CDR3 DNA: TGCGCCAGCAGCTACGGGACTAGCAGAAGTCTTGGAGAGACCCAGTACTTC; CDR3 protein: CASSYGTSRSLGETQYF
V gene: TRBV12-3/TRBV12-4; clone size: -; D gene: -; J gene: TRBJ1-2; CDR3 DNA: TGTGCCAGCAGTTTCAGGGCAGGACATAACTATGGCTACACCTTC; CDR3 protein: CASSFRAGHNYGYTF
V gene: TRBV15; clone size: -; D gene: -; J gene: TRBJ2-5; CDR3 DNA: TGTGCCACCAGCACGGTACTAGTGGAGACCCAGTACTTC; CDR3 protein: CATSTVLVETQYF
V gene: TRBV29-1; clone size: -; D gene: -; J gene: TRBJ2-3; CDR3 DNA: TGCAGCGTTGAAGACGATCAAGGGGGAGGCACAGATACGCAGTATTTT; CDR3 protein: CSVEDDQGGGTDTQYF
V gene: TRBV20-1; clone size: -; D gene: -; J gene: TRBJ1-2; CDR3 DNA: TGCAGTGCTACCAACACACAGGGCGCCTATGGCTACACCTTC; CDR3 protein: CSATNTQGAYGYTF
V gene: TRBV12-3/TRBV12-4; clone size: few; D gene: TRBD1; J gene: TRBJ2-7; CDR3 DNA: TGTGCCAGCAGTCCCCGGACAGGGGGGATGGCAATCTCCTACGAGCAGTACTTC; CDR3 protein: CASSPRTGGMAISYEQYF
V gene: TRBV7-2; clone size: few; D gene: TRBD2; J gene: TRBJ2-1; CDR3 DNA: TGTGCCAGCAGCTATACAAGACTAGCTAGCTACAATGAGCAGTTCTTC; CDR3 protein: CASSYTRLASYNEQFF
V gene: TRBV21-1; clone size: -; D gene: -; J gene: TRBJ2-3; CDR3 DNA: TGTGCCAGCAGCAAAGGACGGGCAGGGGACAAAGATACGCAGTATTTT; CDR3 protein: CASSKGRAGDKDTQYF
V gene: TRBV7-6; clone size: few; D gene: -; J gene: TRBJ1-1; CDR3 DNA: TGTGCCAGCAGGTCGGCAGGCCCGAACACTGAAGCTTTCTTT; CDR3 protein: CASRSAGPNTEAFF
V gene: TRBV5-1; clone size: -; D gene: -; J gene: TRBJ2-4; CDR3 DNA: TGCGCCAGCAGCTTGAGGGGTCCAATTGGGGCCAAAAACATTCAGTACTTC; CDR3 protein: CASSLRGPIGAKNIQYF
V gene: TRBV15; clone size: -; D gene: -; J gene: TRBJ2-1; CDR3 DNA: TGTGCCACCAGCAGAGACAGGGGGGTTTACAATGAGCAGTTCTTC; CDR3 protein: CATSRDRGVYNEQFF
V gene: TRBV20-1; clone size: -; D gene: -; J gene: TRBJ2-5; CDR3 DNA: TGCAGTGCTCGTGGGGGTAGCATCGAGACCCAGTACTTC; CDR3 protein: CSARGGSIETQYF
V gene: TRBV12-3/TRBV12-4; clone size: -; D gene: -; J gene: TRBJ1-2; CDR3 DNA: TGTGCCAGCAGATTCGACAGGTTCTATGGCTACACCTTC; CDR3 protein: CASRFDRFYGYTF
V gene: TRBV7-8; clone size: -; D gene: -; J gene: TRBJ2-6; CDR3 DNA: TGTGCCAGCAGCTTATATGGGGTGGCTGGGGCCAACGTCCTGACTTTC; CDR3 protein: CASSLYGVAGANVLTF
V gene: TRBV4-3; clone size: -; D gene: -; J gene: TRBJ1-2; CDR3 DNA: TGCGCCAGCAGCCAAGGGTGGGCACTCACTGTGGGGGGCTACACCTTC; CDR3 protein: CASSQGWALTVGGYTF
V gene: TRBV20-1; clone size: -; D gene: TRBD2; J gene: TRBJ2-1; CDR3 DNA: TGCAGTGCTAGACTAGCGGGGGTACTAGGCAATGAGCAGTTCTTC; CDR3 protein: CSARLAGVLGNEQFF
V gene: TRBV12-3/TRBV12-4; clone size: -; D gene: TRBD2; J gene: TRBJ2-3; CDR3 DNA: TGTGCCAGCAGTTTTGTAGCGGGAGTGAGCGCAGATACGGAGTATTTT; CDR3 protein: CASSFVAGVSADTEYF
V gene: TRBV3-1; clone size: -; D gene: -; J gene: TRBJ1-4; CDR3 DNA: TGTGCCAGCAGCCAGGCCGCTCTGGAAAAACTGTTTTTT; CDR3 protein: CASSQAALEKLFF
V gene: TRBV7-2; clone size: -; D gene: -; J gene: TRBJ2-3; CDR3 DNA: TGTGCCAGCAGCTTAGCAGGCGGGGCGGATTCAGATACGCAGTATTTT; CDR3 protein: CASSLAGGADSDTQYF
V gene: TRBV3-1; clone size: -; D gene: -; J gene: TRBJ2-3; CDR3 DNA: TGTGCCAGCAGCCACCCTCCCGGACGGGCCGGGGATACGCAGTATTTT; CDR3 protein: CASSHPPGRAGDTQYF
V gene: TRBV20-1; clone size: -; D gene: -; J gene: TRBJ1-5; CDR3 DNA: TGCAGTGCTAGAGATCGAGTTAAGGGTGAGCAGCCCCAGCATTTT; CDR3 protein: CSARDRVKGEQPQHF
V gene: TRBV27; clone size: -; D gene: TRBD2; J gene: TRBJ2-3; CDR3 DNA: TGTGCCAGCAGGGATTGGGGACTAGCGGGGGGAGCCTTCACAGATACGCAGTATTTT; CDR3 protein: CASRDWGLAGGAFTDTQYF
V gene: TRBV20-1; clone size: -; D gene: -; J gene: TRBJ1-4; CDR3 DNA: TGCAGTGCTAGAGATCGCGCAGGCTCCCCCGAAAAACTGTTTTTT; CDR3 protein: CSARDRAGSPEKLFF
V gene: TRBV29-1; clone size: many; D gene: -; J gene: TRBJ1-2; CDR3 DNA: TGCAGCGTTGACCTGGGGACCATCTTGGGCTACACCTTC; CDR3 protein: CSVDLGTILGYTF
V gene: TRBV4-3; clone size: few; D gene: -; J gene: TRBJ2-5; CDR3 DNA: TGCGCCAGCAGCCAAGATTTAGGTTGGGAGCGCGGGGAGACCCAGTACTTC; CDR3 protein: CASSQDLGWERGETQYF
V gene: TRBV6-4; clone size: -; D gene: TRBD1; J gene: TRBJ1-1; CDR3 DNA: TGTGCCAGCAGTGATAAGGGACCGTCAGGGGGTGCCCCCACTGAAGCTTTCTTT; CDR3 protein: CASSDKGPSGGAPTEAFF
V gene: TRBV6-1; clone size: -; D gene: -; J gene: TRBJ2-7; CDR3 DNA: TGTGCCAGCAACTCGGTCGAGCAGTACTTC; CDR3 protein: CASNSVEQYF
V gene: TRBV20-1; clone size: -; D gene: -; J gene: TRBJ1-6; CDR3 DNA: TGCAGTGCCGGCCTGGGGCAGCAGAATTCACCCCTCCACTTT; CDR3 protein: CSAGLGQQNSPLHF
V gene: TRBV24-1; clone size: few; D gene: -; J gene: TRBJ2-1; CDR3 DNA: TGTGCCACCAGGAAATCGAGCTCCTACAATGAGCAGTTCTTC; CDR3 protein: CATRKSSSYNEQFF
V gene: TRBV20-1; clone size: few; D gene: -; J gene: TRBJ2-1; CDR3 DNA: TGCAGTGCTAGTAGTCATGGGGGAATCGCGGACAATGAGCAGTTCTTC; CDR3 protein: CSASSHGGIADNEQFF
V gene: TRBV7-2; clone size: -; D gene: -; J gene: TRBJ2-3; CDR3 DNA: TGTGCCAGCAGCTTAGGTAGATCCAGCGGAAATACGCAGTATTTT; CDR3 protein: CASSLGRSSGNTQYF
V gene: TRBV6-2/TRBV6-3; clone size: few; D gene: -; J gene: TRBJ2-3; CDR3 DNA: TGTGCCAGCACCAAAGCGGATACGCAGTATTTT; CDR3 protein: CASTKADTQYF
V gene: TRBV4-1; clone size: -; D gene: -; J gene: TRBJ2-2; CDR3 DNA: TGCGCCAGCAGCCCACTGGTCCCCACCGGGGAGCTGTTTTTT; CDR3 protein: CASSPLVPTGELFF
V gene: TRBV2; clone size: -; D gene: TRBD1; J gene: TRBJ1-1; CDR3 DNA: TGTGCCAGCAGGGGGGGACAGGGCACTGAAGCTTTCTTT; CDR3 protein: CASRGGQGTEAFF
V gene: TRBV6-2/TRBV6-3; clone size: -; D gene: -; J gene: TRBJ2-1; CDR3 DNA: TGTGCCACCCAGGGCAATGAGCAGTTCTTC; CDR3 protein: CATQGNEQFF
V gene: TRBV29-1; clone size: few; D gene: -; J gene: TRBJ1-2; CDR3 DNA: TGCAGCGTTAAAAACACCGATAACTATGGCTACACCTTC; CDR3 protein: CSVKNTDNYGYTF
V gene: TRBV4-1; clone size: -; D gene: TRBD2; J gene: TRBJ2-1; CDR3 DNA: TGCGCCAGCAGCCACCCTGGACTAGCTACCTACAATGAGCAGTTCTTC; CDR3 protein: CASSHPGLATYNEQFF
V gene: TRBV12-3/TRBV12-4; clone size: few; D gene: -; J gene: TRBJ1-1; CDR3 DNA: TGTGCCAGCAGTTTCGGCACAACGAACACTGAAGCTTTCTTT; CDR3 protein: CASSFGTTNTEAFF
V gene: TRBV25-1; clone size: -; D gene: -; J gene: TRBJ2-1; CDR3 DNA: TGTGCCAGCATCTCCCTTAATGAGCAGTTCTTC; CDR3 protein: CASISLNEQFF